This T cell receptor (beta chain) came from a study of blood T cell repertoires in COVID-19. Looking at the study overall: Acute-phase and convalescent COVID-19 samples originated in the United States, Italy and Spain. Sources were T cells, B-cell-depleted T cells, or PBMCs; the material itself was cDNA or gDNA.

Original handling: Quantification of nucleated cells was approximated via reference gene primer amplification. Sequenced by immunoSEQ multiplex PCR; TCRdb stores in-frame clones only, minus some. D and trimming come from the DNA, and the V and J calls and clone size come from that table. There are over 130,000 clones in the sample; roughly 89% occur only once, and 8.9% lies in the top ten. V shed 3 bases and J shed 1 base, with 6 bases lying between them. Germline lookup yields CDR1 GTSNPN and CDR2 SVGIG (reference sequence). CDR3 length: 13 amino acids. V and J are TRBV30 and TRBJ2-2, with D perhaps matching TRBD1 (5 bases). This clonotype was obtained from a man aged 30-40 years with COVID-19, enrolled during active disease. The sequenced sample consisted of peripheral blood. CDR3 bases: TGTGCCTGGAGCGGACAGAACACCGGGGAGCTGTTTTTT. This gives the protein CAWSGQNTGELFF.